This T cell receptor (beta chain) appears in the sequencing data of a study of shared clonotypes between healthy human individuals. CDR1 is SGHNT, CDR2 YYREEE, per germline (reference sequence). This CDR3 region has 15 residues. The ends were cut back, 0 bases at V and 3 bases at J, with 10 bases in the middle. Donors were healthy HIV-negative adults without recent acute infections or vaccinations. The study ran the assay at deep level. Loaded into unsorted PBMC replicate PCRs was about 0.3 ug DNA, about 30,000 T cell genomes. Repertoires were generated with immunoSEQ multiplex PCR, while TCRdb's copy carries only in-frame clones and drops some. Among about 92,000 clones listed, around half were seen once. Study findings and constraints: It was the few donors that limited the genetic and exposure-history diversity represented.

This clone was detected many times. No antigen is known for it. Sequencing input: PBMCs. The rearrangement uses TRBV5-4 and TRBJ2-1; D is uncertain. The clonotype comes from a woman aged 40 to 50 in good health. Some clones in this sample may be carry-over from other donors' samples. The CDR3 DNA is TGTGCCAGCAGCTTGGTGGCTAGTGGCTACAATGAGCAGTTCTTC. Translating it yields CASSLVASGYNEQFF.